This T cell receptor (beta chain) originates from a study of cytomegalovirus exposure and HLA in healthy donors. Primers: 60 Vbeta forward and 13 Jbeta reverse. Method: immunoSEQ multiplex PCR; TCRdb's copy keeps in-frame clones and lacks some. The data hold 100,000 to 150,000 clones, with 60% to 85% observed a single time. V dropped 7 bases and J dropped 3 bases, with 22 bases sitting between them. The CDR3 is made up of 16 amino acids. Germline V gene lookup returns CDR1 SNHLY and CDR2 FYNNEI. This chain links TRBV2 with TRBJ2-7, with D perhaps TRBD1 (6 bases). Specimen: PBMCs. This sequence was found in a man aged 50-59 years in good health and CMV-seronegative. CDR3 DNA sequence: TGTGCCAGCATCCCCGAAGGTCAGGACAGCCGCTACGAGCAGTACTTC. Encoded protein: CASIPEGQDSRYEQYF.